This T cell receptor (beta chain) was captured by sequencing in a study of beta chain features in type 1 diabetes (dated by TCRdb to between 2017 and 2018). For the study in its entirety: Patients and healthy donors did not differ in mean age, gender distribution, total cell number or subset yield. A total of over 95,000,000 sorted cells were examined across all samples, and RNA yield correlated strongly with the number of cells per subset. The study compared the TCRB repertoires of sorted circulating CD4+ T cell subsets in recently diagnosed type 1 diabetes patients with those in matched healthy donors. Regulatory and stem cell-like memory subsets were isolated from only 8 patients and about eight healthy donors, whereas naive and central memory subsets came from all 28 donors. General conclusions and limits of the study: HLA sub-analyses involved small numbers of individuals, so any influence of HLA type on TCRB rearrangement remained unresolved. Type 1 diabetes patients showed a moderate but significant shortening of TCRB CDR3 length in all four CD4+ subsets. At VDJ recombination sites, patients with type 1 diabetes made fewer insertions and deleted more nucleotides, a pattern implying thymic rearrangement abnormalities. Sequencing cDNA rather than genomic DNA could over-represent highly expressing activated cells, although activation and CD3 levels did not differ between groups. Naive, central memory and regulatory TCRB repertoires appeared more similar among patients than among healthy donors. PCR might favor shorter templates, but patient and control samples were amplified and corrected together, so any skew would affect both groups equally.

With respect to this clone: Its antigen specificity is not known. Per-nucleotide qualities are absent, and no much larger clonotype sits a single base away.

The entire isolated RNA was reverse transcribed using the High Capacity cDNA Reverse Transcription Kit, and thus expressed TCRB transcripts were sequenced. Deep immunoSEQ sequencing was performed on naive, central memory and regulatory T cell samples, with an average of roughly 4 million total reads per sample. Sorted cells were lysed in RLT buffer, and RNA was extracted using DNase-treated RNeasy Micro or Mini kits according to cell number. To prevent cross-contamination, each cell subset was processed individually, whereas patient and healthy donor samples were processed jointly. Using the immunoSEQ multiplex PCR, TCRB sequences were amplified from cDNA into 87-bp fragments spanning the CDR3 region. Sequencing of the amplicons was done on the Illumina HiSeq platform. As for the authors' bioinformatics: PCR bias was corrected computationally using synthetic template baselines, and reads within Hamming distance 2 were collapsed, with unmergeable singletons discarded. Reads were aligned against IMGT so that V, D and J genes, CDR3 length and insertions or deletions at six rearrangement sites could be assigned. Within each subset, clonotype counts were normalized to sorted cell number, after which true diversity and Gini coefficients were computed with the tcR R package. Repertoire sharing was quantified using the overlap coefficient calculated on TCRB nucleotide sequences. Out-of-frame TCRB sequences from naive cells were analyzed to stand in for the pre-selection repertoire. TCRdb retrieved this table from immuneACCESS and kept in-frame rearrangements only. Not all clones are present; in checked studies, unresolved V genes account for under half, and no reason is known for the remainder. V and J calls plus clone size are reproduced from that table; the DNA served to infer D and trimming. This sample gives under 250,000 clones in total; about 15% of them show up just once. The top ten constitute just under 0.02% of the sample.

The CDR3 holds 14 amino acids from the cysteine to the phenylalanine. Only the CDR3 DNA is retained, 42 bases long and in frame from the first base. For CDR1 and CDR2, the germline V gene lists SNHLY and FYNNEI. Trimmed from V: 11 bases; trimmed from J: 5 bases; junction bases lacking a gene match: 13. Each donor gave one peripheral blood draw, approximately 0.11 L on average, collected into heparinised tubes. Naive, central memory, regulatory and stem cell-like memory CD4+ T cells were sorted on a BD FACSAria II using a panel including CD45RO, CCR7, CD25, CD127, CD95 and CD27. Every sorted population had a purity above 95%. PBMCs were isolated immediately by Lymphoprep density gradient centrifugation and stained directly without culture. So that batch effects would be minimized, each experiment stained and sorted samples in pairs, pairing one healthy donor with one patient.

Sequenced material: naive CD4+ T cells from blood. The sample's cell subset or site label is to be understood as: true naive CD4+ T cells. The receptor was derived from a man aged 25-45 years with type 1 diabetes. This chain is built from TRBV2 and TRBJ2-3; TRBD2 aligns with 7 central bases. The nucleotide sequence reads as follows: TGTGCCGGAGCACCGATAGCGGGCGTAGATACGCAGTATTTT. This yields the protein CAGAPIAGVDTQYF. With the portions outside the CDR3 filled from the reference TRBV2 and TRBJ2-3 genes, the complete variable region becomes EPEVTQTPSHQVTQMGQEVILRCVPISNHLYFYWYRQILGQKVEFLVSFYNNEISEKSEIFDDQFSVERPDGSNFTLKIRSTKLEDSAMYFCAGAPIAGVDTQYFGPGTRLTVL.